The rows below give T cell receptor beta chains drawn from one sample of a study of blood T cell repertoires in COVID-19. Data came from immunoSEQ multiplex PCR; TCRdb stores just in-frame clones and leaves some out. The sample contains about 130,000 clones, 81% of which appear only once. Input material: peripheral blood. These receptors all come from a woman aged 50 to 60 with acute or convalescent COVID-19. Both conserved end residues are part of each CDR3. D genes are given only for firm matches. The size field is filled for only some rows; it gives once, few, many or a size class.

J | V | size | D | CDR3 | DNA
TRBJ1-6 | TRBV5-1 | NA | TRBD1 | CASSFGAGGPRNSPLHF | TGCGCCAGCAGCTTTGGGGCAGGGGGCCCAAGGAATTCACCCCTCCACTTT
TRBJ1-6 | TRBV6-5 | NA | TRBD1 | CASSSPATGVNSPLHF | TGTGCCAGCAGTTCCCCCGCGACAGGGGTTAATTCACCCCTCCACTTT
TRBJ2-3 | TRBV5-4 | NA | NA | CASSWPEGATDTQYF | TGTGCCAGCAGCTGGCCGGAGGGGGCAACAGATACGCAGTATTTT
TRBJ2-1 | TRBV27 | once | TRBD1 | CASSSTGQANNEQFF | TGTGCCAGCAGTTCAACCGGACAGGCAAACAATGAGCAGTTCTTC
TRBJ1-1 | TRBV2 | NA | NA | CVSTVSGAFF | TGTGTCAGCACTGTCTCGGGGGCTTTCTTT
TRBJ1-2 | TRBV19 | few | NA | CASTESRAYGYTF | TGTGCCAGTACTGAAAGCAGGGCCTATGGCTACACCTTC
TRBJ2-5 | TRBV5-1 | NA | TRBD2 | CASSLLAGVETQYF | TGCGCCAGCAGCTTACTAGCGGGAGTTGAGACCCAGTACTTC
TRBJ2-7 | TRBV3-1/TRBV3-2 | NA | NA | CASSRGQFSSYEQYF | TGTGCCAGCAGCCGAGGACAGTTTAGCTCCTACGAGCAGTACTTC
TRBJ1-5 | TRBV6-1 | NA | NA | CASSEGLTGGAPNQPQHF | TGTGCCAGCAGTGAAGGTCTGACGGGAGGGGCCCCCAATCAGCCCCAGCATTTT
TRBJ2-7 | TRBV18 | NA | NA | CASSQKIWDTAYEQYF | TGTGCCAGCTCCCAAAAGATATGGGACACCGCCTACGAGCAGTACTTC
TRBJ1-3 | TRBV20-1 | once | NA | CSATTGNTIYF | TGCAGTGCCACCACCGGGAACACCATATATTTT
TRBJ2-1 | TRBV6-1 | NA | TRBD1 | CASSEATTGGHEQFF | TGTGCCAGCAGTGAAGCGACGACAGGGGGCCATGAGCAGTTCTTC
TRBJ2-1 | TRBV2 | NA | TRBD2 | CASTLGLAGNEQFF | TGTGCCAGCACCCTGGGACTAGCCGGGAATGAGCAGTTCTTC
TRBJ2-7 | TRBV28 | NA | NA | CASAIGGYEQYF | TGTGCCAGCGCGATCGGGGGCTACGAGCAGTACTTC
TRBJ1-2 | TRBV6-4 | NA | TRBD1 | CASSNRGGYGYTF | TGTGCCAGCAGTAACAGGGGTGGCTATGGCTACACCTTC
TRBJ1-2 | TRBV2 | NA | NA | CASSDGWSGYTF | TGTGCCAGCAGTGATGGTTGGAGCGGCTACACCTTC
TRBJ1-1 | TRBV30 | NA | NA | CARTDPRRRTEAFF | TGTGCCCGGACAGACCCCCGGAGGCGCACTGAAGCTTTCTTT
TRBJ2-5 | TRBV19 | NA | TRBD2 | CASKTSGGAETQYF | TGTGCCAGTAAAACTAGCGGGGGGGCGGAGACCCAGTACTTC
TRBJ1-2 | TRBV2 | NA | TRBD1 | CASRGQGASGYTF | TGTGCCAGCAGGGGACAGGGGGCGTCTGGCTACACCTTC
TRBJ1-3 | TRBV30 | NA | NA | CAWSFSGNTIYF | TGTGCCTGGAGCTTTTCCGGAAACACCATATATTTT
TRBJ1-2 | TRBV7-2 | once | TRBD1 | CASSLIRDSYGYTF | TGTGCCAGCAGCTTAATCCGGGACAGCTATGGCTACACCTTC
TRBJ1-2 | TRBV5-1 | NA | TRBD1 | CASSLGTGIYGYTF | TGCGCCAGCAGCTTGGGGACAGGGATCTATGGCTACACCTTC
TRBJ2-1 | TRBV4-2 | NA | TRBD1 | CASSQIPGTGPYNEQFF | TGTGCCAGCAGCCAAATACCCGGGACAGGGCCCTACAATGAGCAGTTCTTC
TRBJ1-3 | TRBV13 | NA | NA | CASSRGFSGNTIYF | TGTGCCAGCAGCCGCGGGTTCTCTGGAAACACCATATATTTT
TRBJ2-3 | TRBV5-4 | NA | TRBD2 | CASSSLGGGPDTQYF | TGTGCCAGCAGCTCGCTAGGCGGGGGACCAGATACGCAGTATTTT
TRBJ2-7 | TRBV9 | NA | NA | CASSVASQGVEQYF | TGTGCCAGCAGCGTAGCTTCACAGGGTGTCGAGCAGTACTTC
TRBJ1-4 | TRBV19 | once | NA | CASSTPRTETNEKLFF | TGTGCCAGTAGTACCCCTAGGACAGAAACTAATGAAAAACTGTTTTTT
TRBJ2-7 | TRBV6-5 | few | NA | CAAGTSYEQYF | TGTGCCGCCGGGACTTCCTACGAGCAGTACTTC
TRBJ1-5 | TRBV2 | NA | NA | CASSEWESRPQHF | TGTGCCAGCAGTGAATGGGAGTCTCGGCCCCAGCATTTT